Below, 32 T cell receptor beta chains from the same sample are listed, as sequenced in a study of blood T cell repertoires in COVID-19. This table comes from immunoSEQ multiplex PCR, and its TCRdb copy is limited to in-frame clones, with some not included. In the table there are 200,000 to 300,000 clones, about 87% of which are singletons. Source material: peripheral blood. The source of these receptors is a woman between 45 and 60 years old with acute or convalescent COVID-19.

The chain links TRBV7-2 to TRBJ1-6; D uncertain. This CDR3 is built from 15 residues. CDR1 is SGHTA and CDR2 is FQGNSA in the germline V gene. V lost 6 bases and J 1 base, leaving 10 bases between the germline ends. The CDR3 DNA sequence: TGTGCCAGCAGTTCCTCCCTGTCCTATAATTCACCCCTCCACTTT. Protein: CASSSSLSYNSPLHF.

This clone was found a few times. The gene calls are TRBV6-2 or TRBV6-3 and TRBJ1-1; D is possibly TRBD1 (5 bases). Deletions cut 2 bases from V and 1 base from J, with 17 bases between. CDR1 and CDR2 from the germline V gene are MNHEY and SVGEGT. CDR3 length: 17 residues. CDR3 protein: CASSYITRGIENTEAFF. The DNA for the CDR3 is TGTGCCAGCAGTTACATTACTCGGGGGATTGAGAACACTGAAGCTTTCTTT.

The V gene is TRBV6-5, the J gene TRBJ1-1; TRBD1 agrees at 9 bases. There are 14 residues in the CDR3. Germline V CDR1 and CDR2: MNHEY, SVGAGI. After removal of 2 bases from V and 10 bases from J, the junction contained 8 bases not matched to a gene. CDR3 bases: TGTGCCAGCAGTTACAGCACAGGGGGCGCGAGAGCTTTCTTT. This encodes CASSYSTGGARAFF.

The J gene is TRBJ1-2, the V gene TRBV19; D uncertain. Trimming removed 1 base at V and 4 bases at J, with 16 bases between. CDR3 length: 16 residues. CDR1 LNHDA and CDR2 SQIVND come from the germline V gene (reference sequence). This chain's CDR3 is CASSIGGGTVLYGYTF. CDR3 coding DNA: TGTGCCAGTAGTATAGGAGGCGGAACGGTACTCTATGGCTACACCTTC. Filled out from reference TRBV19 and TRBJ1-2, the complete variable domain reads DGGITQSPKYLFRKEGQNVTLSCEQNLNHDAMYWYRQDPGQGLRLIYYSQIVNDFQKGDIAEGYSVSREKKESFPLTVTSAQKNPTAFYLCASSIGGGTVLYGYTFGSGTRLTVV.

This clone was counted only a few times. The chain employs TRBV4-1 and TRBJ1-5; 8 bases align to TRBD1. This CDR3 contains 15 residues. Per germline, CDR1 MGHRA and CDR2 YSYEKL. V lost 0 bases and J lost 7; bases outside the gene matches: 5. CDR3 protein: CASSQDPGQGQPQHF. CDR3 nucleotides: TGCGCCAGCAGCCAAGATCCTGGACAGGGCCAGCCCCAGCATTTT.

This sequence joins TRBV6-6 and TRBJ1-6; D not resolved. The V gene's germline CDR1 is MNHNY and CDR2 SVGAGI (reference sequence). The CDR3 sequence is 15 residues long. V was trimmed by 0 bases and J by 7 bases, leaving 10 bases between them. The CDR3 spells CASSYSRQNNSPLHF. Written as DNA, the CDR3 is TGTGCCAGCAGTTACTCGAGGCAGAACAATTCACCCCTCCACTTT.

The chain links TRBV11-2 to TRBJ1-1; possibly TRBD1 for D (6 bases). V gave up 6 bases and J gave up 2 bases, with 16 bases separating them. CDR1 and CDR2 from the germline V gene are SGHAT and FQNNGV. The CDR3 spans 15 residues. The CDR3 DNA reads as TGTGCCAGCAGGAAGGGGAGGGGGGATAACACTGAAGCTTTCTTT. Translating gives CASRKGRGDNTEAFF.

Only a few counts were recorded for this clone. This chain joins TRBV11-2 and TRBJ1-2, with a possible D match to TRBD1 (6 bases). The germline CDR1 and CDR2 sequences are SGHAT and FQNNGV. V was shortened by 4 bases and J by 7 bases, with 13 bases between the two germline ends. This CDR3 is built from 13 residues. The CDR3 protein is CASSSSDRSGYTF. Here the CDR3 DNA reads TGTGCCAGCAGCTCCTCGGACAGAAGTGGCTACACCTTC.

The chain joins TRBV5-1 to TRBJ2-7; TRBD2 is a possible D gene (5 bases). In germline, CDR1 is SGHRS, CDR2 YFSETQ. V dropped 3 bases and J dropped 4 bases, with 11 bases sitting between them. The CDR3 is 13 amino acids. CDR3: CASSSSREYEQYF. The CDR3 region has the DNA TGCGCCAGCAGCTCGTCACGGGAATACGAGCAGTACTTC.

V usage is TRBV5-6 and J usage is TRBJ2-7; 12 positions match TRBD2. This CDR3 contains 16 residues. CDR1 and CDR2 from the germline V gene are SGHDT and YYEEEE. V gave up 5 bases and J gave up 0 bases; unmatched junction bases: 6. Written as DNA, the CDR3 is TGTGCCAGCAGTTGGATGACTAGCGGGAGCTCCTACGAGCAGTACTTC. It translates to CASSWMTSGSSYEQYF.

This clone has just a few counts. The same CDR3 can be traced to other DNA sequences in this sample. V is TRBV19 and J is TRBJ1-1; D perhaps matches TRBD1 (5 bases). The CDR3 consists of 14 residues. CDR1 is LNHDA, CDR2 SQIVND, per germline (reference sequence). V was trimmed by 5 bases and J by 0 bases, leaving 10 bases between them. The CDR3 DNA is TGTGCCAGTAGTCGGACAAGAATGAACACTGAAGCTTTCTTT. Its protein is CASSRTRMNTEAFF.

This clone was observed once. The chain combines TRBV28 with TRBJ1-1; D is unresolved. The germline V and J ends were trimmed by 1 base and 8 bases, with 11 bases remaining between them. CDR3 length equals 13 residues. Germline CDR1 MDHEN, CDR2 SYDVKM. The DNA of the CDR3 is TGTGCCAGCAGTTTATTGGAGGCCGAGGAAGCTTTCTTT. Translation: CASSLLEAEEAFF. Together with reference TRBV28 and TRBJ1-1, the CDR3 gives the full variable domain: DVKVTQSSRYLVKRTGEKVFLECVQDMDHENMFWYRQDPGLGLRLIYFSYDVKMKEKGDIPEGYSVSREKKERFSLILESASTNQTSMYLCASSLLEAEEAFFGQGTRLTVV.

The chain has TRBV9 and TRBJ2-1; D remains unclear. Trimming shortened V by 3 bases and J by 4 bases, and 8 bases separated the two germline ends. This CDR3 contains 13 residues. Germline V gene data show CDR1 as SGDLS and CDR2 as YYNGEE. CDR3 in amino acids: CASSAVIYNEQFF. DNA for the CDR3: TGTGCCAGCAGCGCCGTTATATACAATGAGCAGTTCTTC.

In DNA form, the CDR3 reads TGTGCCAGCAAGGCCGGGACTAGCGGGACAGGCGGGGAGCTGTTTTTT. Translated: CASKAGTSGTGGELFF. The V gene is TRBV6-4, the J gene TRBJ2-2; 13 bases agree with TRBD2. Looked up from germline, CDR1 is MRHNA and CDR2 is SNTAGT. V gave up 7 bases and J gave up 7 bases; unmatched junction bases: 9. The CDR3 contains 16 residues.

The chain recombines TRBV19 with TRBJ2-1, with D possibly TRBD2 on 5 matching bases. This CDR3 spans 12 amino acids. V lost 8 bases and J 5 bases, leaving 10 bases between the germline ends. Looked up from germline, CDR1 is LNHDA and CDR2 is SQIVND (reference sequence). CDR3 nucleotides: TGTGCCAGTTCATGGGGAGACAATGAGCAGTTCTTC. This sequence encodes CASSWGDNEQFF.

V usage is TRBV13 and J usage is TRBJ1-1; D remains unclear. This CDR3 has 18 amino acids. V dropped 2 bases and J dropped 4 bases, with 23 bases sitting between them. Germline assignment: CDR1 PRHDT and CDR2 FYEKMQ (reference sequence). CDR3 loop: CASSLSFGSTRRATEAFF. The CDR3 coding sequence is TGTGCCAGCAGCTTATCGTTCGGGAGCACGCGAAGGGCCACTGAAGCTTTCTTT.

The genes are TRBV6-1 and TRBJ2-1; no reliable D call. Trimming cost V 0 bases and J 2 bases, with 11 bases left between them. CDR1 MNHNS and CDR2 SASEGT come from the germline V gene. CDR3 length: 16 residues. CDR3 in amino acids: CASSEAHSPTYNEQFF. In nucleotides, the CDR3 is TGTGCCAGCAGTGAAGCGCACTCCCCCACCTACAATGAGCAGTTCTTC.

The chain carries TRBV7-2 and TRBJ1-6; D gene unclear. Germline values: CDR1 SGHTA, CDR2 FQGNSA. The ends were cut back, 1 base at V and 14 bases at J, with 12 bases in the middle. The CDR3 covers 13 residues. This CDR3 reads CASSLDQQRALHF. In DNA form, the CDR3 reads TGTGCCAGCAGCTTAGACCAGCAGCGGGCCCTCCACTTT. Drawing the rest from reference TRBV7-2 and TRBJ1-6, the complete variable domain is GAGVSQSPSNKVTEKGKDVELRCDPISGHTALYWYRQSLGQGLEFLIYFQGNSAPDKSGLPSDRFSAERTGGSVSTLTIQRTQQEDSAVYLCASSLDQQRALHFGNGTRLTVT.

This CDR3 reads CASTTSGRAIHEQFF. As DNA, the CDR3 is TGTGCCAGCACGACTAGCGGGAGGGCCATCCATGAGCAGTTCTTC. The chain uses TRBV6-5 and TRBJ2-1, with TRBD2 identical over 14 bases. The germline gives CDR1 MNHEY, CDR2 SVGAGI. CDR3 length: 15 residues. Unmatched junction bases numbered 7, after V lost 7 bases and J lost 8 bases.

The chain uses TRBV27 and TRBJ2-1; 7 bases are shared with TRBD2. CDR3 size: 17 residues. Germline CDR1 MNHEY, CDR2 SMNVEV (reference sequence). V trimming: 1 base; J trimming: 5 bases; junction bases outside the gene matches: 11. The CDR3 is CASSLFGSGWDNNEQFF. The DNA for the CDR3 is TGTGCCAGCAGTTTATTTGGTAGCGGGTGGGATAACAATGAGCAGTTCTTC.

The chain joins TRBV5-1 to TRBJ2-7; no clear D. The V and J ends lost 3 bases and 5 bases respectively, with 12 bases between them. This CDR3 is 13 amino acids long. CDR1 is SGHRS, CDR2 YFSETQ, per germline. The CDR3 DNA reads as TGCGCCAGCAGCTACCAGGTCCTCGACGAGCAGTACTTC. It codes for CASSYQVLDEQYF.

The V call is TRBV3-1 (or the pseudogene TRBV3-2), the J call TRBJ1-1; D is unresolved. The CDR3 consists of 14 residues. Germline V lookup: CDR1 LGHDT, CDR2 YNNKEL (reference sequence). Trimming left V 1 base short and J 2 bases short, with 8 bases between. CDR3 bases: TGTGCCAGCAGCCAAGGAACCTATAACACTGAAGCTTTCTTT. Protein sequence: CASSQGTYNTEAFF.

The chain carries TRBV5-8 and TRBJ1-2; unclear D gene. Germline V gives CDR1 SGHTS, CDR2 YDEGEE. Trimming pared 1 base from V and 6 bases from J, leaving 10 bases between. The CDR3 consists of 13 residues. CDR3: CASSLWRYNGYTF. DNA of the CDR3: TGTGCCAGCAGCTTGTGGCGGTATAATGGCTACACCTTC.

This clone occurred once. CDR3 coding DNA: TGTGCCAGCGGACAGGGTAACACTGAAGCTTTCTTT. Translating gives CASGQGNTEAFF. V gene TRBV28 combines with J gene TRBJ1-1; 8 bases agree with TRBD1. This CDR3 contains 12 residues. V lost 8 bases to trimming and J lost 2 bases; unmatched junction nucleotides: 1. Per the germline V gene, CDR1 is MDHEN and CDR2 is SYDVKM.

V gene TRBV30 combines with J gene TRBJ2-3; 11 bases are a match to TRBD1. Germline V gene lookup returns CDR1 GTSNPN and CDR2 SVGIG (reference sequence). V shed 2 bases and J 4 bases; nucleotides not matched to a gene: 5. This CDR3 is built from 15 residues. In DNA, the CDR3 is TGTGCCTGGAGTTCCGGGACAGGGGGTTCAGATACGCAGTATTTT. Protein product: CAWSSGTGGSDTQYF.

The V call is TRBV29-1, the J call TRBJ2-3; 8 bases line up with TRBD1. The CDR3 covers 14 residues. V dropped 2 bases and J dropped 1; count of bases not matched to a gene: 2. Germline V CDR1 and CDR2: SQVTM, ANQGSEA. CDR3 sequence reads: CSVERGQGTDTQYF. The CDR3 DNA follows: TGCAGCGTTGAAAGGGGACAGGGCACAGATACGCAGTATTTT.

This clone was recorded a few times. This chain connects TRBV12-3 or TRBV12-4 to TRBJ2-7, with D possibly being TRBD1 (5 bases). The CDR3 runs 11 residues. V lost 5 bases and J lost 4, with 6 bases in between. This CDR3 is CASSKGYEQYF. Written as DNA, the CDR3 is TGTGCCAGCAGTAAGGGGTACGAGCAGTACTTC.

In DNA, the CDR3 is TGTGCCAGCAGTTTTAGGTTAGGGGGGACCCAGTACTTC. The encoded protein is CASSFRLGGTQYF. The chain uses TRBV28 and TRBJ2-5; maybe TRBD1 (6 bases). The CDR3 loop spans 13 amino acids. Germline V CDR1 and CDR2: MDHEN, SYDVKM. Trimming pared 3 bases from V and 7 bases from J, leaving 12 bases between.

The chain couples TRBV18 to TRBJ1-5; tentative D call: TRBD1 (6 bases). The ends were cut back, 3 bases at V and 9 bases at J, with 15 bases in the middle. This CDR3 spans 14 amino acids. From germline, CDR1 is KGHSH and CDR2 LQKENI. The CDR3 DNA sequence: TGTGCCAGCTCACCTCAGGGGTTAAGTTTGCCCCAGCATTTT. This sequence encodes CASSPQGLSLPQHF.

CDR3 protein: CASSLASGFRNEQFF. The CDR3 region has the DNA TGTGCCAGCAGCTTAGCAAGCGGTTTCCGGAATGAGCAGTTCTTC. The chain combines TRBV7-9 with TRBJ2-1; a weak D match, TRBD2 (5 bases). The CDR3 length is 15 residues. Germline assignment: CDR1 SEHNR and CDR2 FQNEAQ (reference sequence). Trimming took 0 bases from V and 7 from J, leaving 13 bases between them.

This clone came up once. The gene calls are TRBV7-9 and TRBJ2-7, with 9 bases fitting TRBD2. This CDR3 has 15 residues. Germline CDR1 reads SEHNR; CDR2 reads FQNEAQ (reference sequence). The V and J ends lost 3 bases and 1 base, in that order; junction bases with no gene match: 4. The CDR3 sequence is CASSFPTSGSYEQYF. CDR3 sequence (DNA): TGTGCCAGCAGCTTCCCGACTAGCGGTTCCTACGAGCAGTACTTC.

The chain links TRBV5-1 to TRBJ2-5; 8 bases fit TRBD2. After removal of 10 bases from V and 2 bases from J, the junction contained 13 bases not matched to a gene. The CDR3 loop spans 15 amino acids. Germline CDR1 SGHRS, CDR2 YFSETQ. DNA of the CDR3: TGCGCCGGGCCCAGCGCAAGCGGGGGACAAGAGACCCAGTACTTC. Amino acids: CAGPSASGGQETQYF.